The present T cell receptor (beta chain) was sequenced within a study of cytomegalovirus exposure and HLA in healthy donors. Using immunoSEQ multiplex PCR, the repertoire was profiled, and TCRdb retains in-frame clones only, with some absent. The data contain a few hundred thousand clones, around 86% of them singletons. The sequence derives from a woman aged 18-29 years in good health and CMV-seronegative. Source material: PBMCs.

Here the CDR3 reads CASSSTGQETQYF. In DNA form, the CDR3 reads TGTGCCAGCAGCAGCACGGGGCAAGAGACCCAGTACTTC. This chain links TRBV7-6 with TRBJ2-5; the D gene is possibly TRBD2 (5 bases). With 5 bases removed from V and 2 bases from J, the gap between germline ends came to 9 bases. Germline loops: CDR1 SGHVS, CDR2 FNYEAQ. CDR3 length: 13 amino acids. The full variable domain, rest sourced from reference TRBV7-6 and TRBJ2-5, is GAGVSQSPRYKVTKRGQDVALRCDPISGHVSLYWYRQALGQGPEFLTYFNYEAQQDKSGLPNDRFSAERPEGSISTLTIQRTEQRDSAMYRCASSSTGQETQYFGPGTRLLVL.